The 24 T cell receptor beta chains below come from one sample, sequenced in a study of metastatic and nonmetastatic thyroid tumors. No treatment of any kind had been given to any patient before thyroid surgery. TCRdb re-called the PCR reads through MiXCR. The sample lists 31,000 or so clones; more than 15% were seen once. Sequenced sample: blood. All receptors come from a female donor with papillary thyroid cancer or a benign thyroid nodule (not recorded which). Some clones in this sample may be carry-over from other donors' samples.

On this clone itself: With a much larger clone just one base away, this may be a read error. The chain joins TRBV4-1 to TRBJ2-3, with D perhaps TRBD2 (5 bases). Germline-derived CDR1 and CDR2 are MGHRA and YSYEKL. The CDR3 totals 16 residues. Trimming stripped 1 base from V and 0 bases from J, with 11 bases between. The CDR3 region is CASSQGSAGSTDTQYF. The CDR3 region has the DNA TGCGCCAGCAGCCAAGGATCGGCGGGCAGCACAGATACGCAGTATTTT.

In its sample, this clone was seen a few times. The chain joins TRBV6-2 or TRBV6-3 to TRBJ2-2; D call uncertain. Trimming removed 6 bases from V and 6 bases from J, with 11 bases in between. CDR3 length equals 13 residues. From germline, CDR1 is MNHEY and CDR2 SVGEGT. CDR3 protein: CASRLTRPGELFF. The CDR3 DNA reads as TGTGCCAGCAGACTAACGCGGCCCGGGGAGCTGTTTTTT.

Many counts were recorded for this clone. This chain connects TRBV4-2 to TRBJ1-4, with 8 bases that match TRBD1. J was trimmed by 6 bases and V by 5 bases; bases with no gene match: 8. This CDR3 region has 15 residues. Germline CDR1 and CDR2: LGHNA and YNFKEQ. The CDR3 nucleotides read TGTGCCAGCAGCTCCGGACAGGGCCTAGATGAAAAACTGTTTTTT. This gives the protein CASSSGQGLDEKLFF.

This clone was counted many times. This CDR3 is CASSPQTLNTEAFF. The CDR3, as DNA: TGTGCCAGCTCACCCCAGACACTAAACACTGAAGCTTTCTTT. The chain joins TRBV18 to TRBJ1-1; no clear D gene. The V end lost 3 bases, the J end lost 2 bases, and 10 bases lay between the germline ends. Germline CDR1 reads KGHSH; CDR2 reads LQKENI. This CDR3 region has 14 residues. Variable domain in full (rest from reference TRBV18 and TRBJ1-1): NAGVMQNPRHLVRRRGQEARLRCSPMKGHSHVYWYRQLPEEGLKFMVYLQKENIIDESGMPKERFSAEFPKEGPSILRIQQVVRGDSAAYFCASSPQTLNTEAFFGQGTRLTVV.

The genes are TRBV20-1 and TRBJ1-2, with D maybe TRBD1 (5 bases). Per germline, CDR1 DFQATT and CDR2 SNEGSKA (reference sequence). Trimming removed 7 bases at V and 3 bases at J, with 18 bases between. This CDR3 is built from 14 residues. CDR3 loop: CSGSDWEGDYGYTF. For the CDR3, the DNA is TGCAGTGGTAGCGATTGGGAAGGGGACTATGGCTACACCTTC.

CDR3 DNA: TGTGCCAGCAGCTTAACCCCGCCGGGGACAGCGTACAATGAGCAGTTCTTC. Residues: CASSLTPPGTAYNEQFF. V usage is TRBV7-3 and J usage is TRBJ2-1; 7 bases match TRBD1. V shed 0 bases, J shed 4 bases, and the junction held 9 bases outside the gene matches. The V gene's germline CDR1 is SGHTA and CDR2 FQGTGA. This CDR3 contains 17 residues.

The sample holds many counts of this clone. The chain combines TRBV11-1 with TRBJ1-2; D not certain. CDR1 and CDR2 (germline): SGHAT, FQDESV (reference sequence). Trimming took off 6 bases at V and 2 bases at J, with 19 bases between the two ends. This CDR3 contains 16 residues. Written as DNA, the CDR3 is TGTGCCAGCAGACAAACCCCTCTTGGGGTGAACTATGGCTACACCTTC. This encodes CASRQTPLGVNYGYTF. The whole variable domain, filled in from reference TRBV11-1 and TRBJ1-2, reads EAEVAQSPRYKITEKSQAVAFWCDPISGHATLYWYRQILGQGPELLVQFQDESVVDDSQLPKDRFSAERLKGVDSTLKIQPAELGDSAMYLCASRQTPLGVNYGYTFGSGTRLTVV.

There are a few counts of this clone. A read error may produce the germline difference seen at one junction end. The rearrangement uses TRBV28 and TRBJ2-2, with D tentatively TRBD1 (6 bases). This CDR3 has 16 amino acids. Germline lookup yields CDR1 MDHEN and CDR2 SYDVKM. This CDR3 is CASSPSGVVNTEELFF. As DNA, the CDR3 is TGTGCCAGCAGTCCTTCAGGGGTGGTAAACACCGAGGAGCTGTTTTTT. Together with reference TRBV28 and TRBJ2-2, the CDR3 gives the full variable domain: DVKVTQSSRYLVKRTGEKVFLECVQDMDHENMFWYRQDPGLGLRLIYFSYDVKMKEKGDIPEGYSVSREKKERFSLILESASTNQTSMYLCASSPSGVVNTEELFFGEGSRLTVL.

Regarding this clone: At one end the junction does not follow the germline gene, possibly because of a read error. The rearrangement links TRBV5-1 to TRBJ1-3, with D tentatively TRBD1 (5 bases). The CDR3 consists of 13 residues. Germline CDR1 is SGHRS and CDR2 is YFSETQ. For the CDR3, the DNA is TGCGCCACCAGGAGGGGCTCTGGAAACACCGTATATTTT. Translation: CATRRGSGNTVYF.

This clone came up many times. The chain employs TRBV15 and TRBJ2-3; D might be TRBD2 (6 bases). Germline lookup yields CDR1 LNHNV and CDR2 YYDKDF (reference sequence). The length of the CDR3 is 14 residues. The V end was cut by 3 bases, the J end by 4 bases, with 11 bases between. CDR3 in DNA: TGTGCCACCAGCAGCGGGAGAAACGCAGATACGCAGTATTTT. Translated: CATSSGRNADTQYF.

The CDR3 DNA is TGTGCCAGCAGCTTGGAGTTACCCCACAATGAGCAGTTCTTC. Translated, it gives CASSLELPHNEQFF. The chain recombines TRBV5-6 with TRBJ2-1; the D is unclear. Germline V gives CDR1 SGHDT, CDR2 YYEEEE. V was pared by 0 bases and J by 5 bases, with 9 bases between. CDR3 length: 14 amino acids.

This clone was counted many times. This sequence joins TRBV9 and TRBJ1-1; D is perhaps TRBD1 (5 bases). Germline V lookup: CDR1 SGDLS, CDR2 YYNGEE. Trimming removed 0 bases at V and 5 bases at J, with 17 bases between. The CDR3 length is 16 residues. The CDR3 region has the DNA TGTGCCAGCAGCGTAGGAGTAGTGGAAGGGGTTACTGAAGCTTTCTTT. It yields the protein CASSVGVVEGVTEAFF.

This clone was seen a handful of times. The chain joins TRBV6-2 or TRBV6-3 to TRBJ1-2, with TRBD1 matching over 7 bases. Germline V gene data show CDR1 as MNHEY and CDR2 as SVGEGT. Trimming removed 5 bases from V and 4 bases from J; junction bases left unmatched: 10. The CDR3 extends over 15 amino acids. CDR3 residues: CASSADMDRIYGYTF. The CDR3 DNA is TGTGCCAGCAGTGCAGATATGGACAGGATCTATGGCTACACCTTC.

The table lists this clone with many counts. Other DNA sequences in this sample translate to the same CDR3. The CDR3 loop is CASSQEPGQSTDTQYF. Here the CDR3 DNA reads TGTGCCAGCAGCCAAGAACCGGGACAGTCCACAGATACGCAGTATTTT. This rearrangement joins TRBV4-2 to TRBJ2-3, with 7 bases identical to TRBD1. The CDR3 extends over 16 amino acids. Germline V gives CDR1 LGHNA, CDR2 YNFKEQ. V lost 0 bases, J lost 2 bases, and 5 bases stayed unmatched.

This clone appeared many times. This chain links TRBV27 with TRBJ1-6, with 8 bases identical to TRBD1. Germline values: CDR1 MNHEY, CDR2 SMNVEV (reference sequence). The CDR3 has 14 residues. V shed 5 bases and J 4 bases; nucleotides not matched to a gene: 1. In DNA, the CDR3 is TGTGCCAGCAGTCAGGGGGCATATAATTCACCCCTCCACTTT. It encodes CASSQGAYNSPLHF.

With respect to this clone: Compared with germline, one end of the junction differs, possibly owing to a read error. CDR3 coding DNA: TGTGCCAGCATTGAAGCGACAGGGGCCAATTCACCCCTCCACTTT. Its protein is CASIEATGANSPLHF. The chain employs TRBV6-1 and TRBJ1-6, with TRBD1 matching over 8 bases. Looked up from germline, CDR1 is MNHNS and CDR2 is SASEGT. The CDR3 runs to 15 residues.

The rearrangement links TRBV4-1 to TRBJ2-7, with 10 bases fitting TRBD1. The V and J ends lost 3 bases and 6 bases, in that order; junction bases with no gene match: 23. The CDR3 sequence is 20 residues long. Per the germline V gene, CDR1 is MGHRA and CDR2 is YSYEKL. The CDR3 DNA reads TGCGCCAGCAGCCATTTTGACAGGGGGCTACTAGCTGGGGTCGGCGTCGAGCAGTACTTC. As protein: CASSHFDRGLLAGVGVEQYF.

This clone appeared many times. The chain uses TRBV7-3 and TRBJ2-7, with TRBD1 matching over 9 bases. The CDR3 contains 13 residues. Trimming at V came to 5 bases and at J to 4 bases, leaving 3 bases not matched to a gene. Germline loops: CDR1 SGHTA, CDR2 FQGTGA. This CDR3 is CASSPTGGYEQYF. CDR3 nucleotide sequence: TGTGCCAGCAGCCCGACAGGGGGGTACGAGCAGTACTTC.

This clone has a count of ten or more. This CDR3 is CASSQGTEQFF. CDR3 sequence (DNA): TGTGCCAGCAGCCAAGGGACTGAGCAGTTCTTC. This rearrangement joins TRBV4-2 to TRBJ2-1; D gene ambiguous. The germline V gene encodes CDR1 LGHNA and CDR2 YNFKEQ. Between the trimmed V and J ends, which lost 1 base and 9 bases, there was a span of 4 bases. The CDR3 covers 11 residues.

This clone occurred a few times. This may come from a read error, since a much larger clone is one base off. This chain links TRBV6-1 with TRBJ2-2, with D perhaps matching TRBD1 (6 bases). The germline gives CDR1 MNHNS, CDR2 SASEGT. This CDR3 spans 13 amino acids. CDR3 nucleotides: TGTGTCATCCGATGGGGGCAAACCGGGGAGCTGTTTTTT. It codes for CVIRWGQTGELFF.

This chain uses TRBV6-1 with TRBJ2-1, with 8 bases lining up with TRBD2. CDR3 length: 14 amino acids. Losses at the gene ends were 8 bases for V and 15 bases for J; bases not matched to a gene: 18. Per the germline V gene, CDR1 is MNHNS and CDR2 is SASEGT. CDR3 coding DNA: TGTGCCAGCGCCGACCCCGGGCTAGCGGGCATGCCGTTCTTC. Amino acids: CASADPGLAGMPFF.

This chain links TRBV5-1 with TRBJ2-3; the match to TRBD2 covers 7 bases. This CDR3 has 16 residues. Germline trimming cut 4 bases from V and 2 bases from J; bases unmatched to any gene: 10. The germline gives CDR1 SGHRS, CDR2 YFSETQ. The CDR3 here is CASSPTLAGVTDTQYF. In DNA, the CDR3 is TGCGCCAGCAGCCCCACCTTGGCGGGAGTCACAGATACGCAGTATTTT.

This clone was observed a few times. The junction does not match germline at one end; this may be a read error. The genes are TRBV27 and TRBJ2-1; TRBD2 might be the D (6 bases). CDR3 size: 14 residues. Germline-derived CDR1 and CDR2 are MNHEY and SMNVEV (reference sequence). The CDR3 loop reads CASSFLLADNGQFF. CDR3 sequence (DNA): TGTGCCAGCAGTTTTTTACTAGCTGACAATGGGCAGTTCTTC.

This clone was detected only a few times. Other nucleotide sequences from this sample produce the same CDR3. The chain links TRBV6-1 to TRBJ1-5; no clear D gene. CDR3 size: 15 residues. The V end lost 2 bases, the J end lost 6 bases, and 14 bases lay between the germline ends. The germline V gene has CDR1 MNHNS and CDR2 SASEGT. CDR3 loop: CASSEFGDTSQPQHF. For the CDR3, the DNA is TGTGCCAGCAGTGAATTCGGTGATACTAGTCAGCCCCAGCATTTT.